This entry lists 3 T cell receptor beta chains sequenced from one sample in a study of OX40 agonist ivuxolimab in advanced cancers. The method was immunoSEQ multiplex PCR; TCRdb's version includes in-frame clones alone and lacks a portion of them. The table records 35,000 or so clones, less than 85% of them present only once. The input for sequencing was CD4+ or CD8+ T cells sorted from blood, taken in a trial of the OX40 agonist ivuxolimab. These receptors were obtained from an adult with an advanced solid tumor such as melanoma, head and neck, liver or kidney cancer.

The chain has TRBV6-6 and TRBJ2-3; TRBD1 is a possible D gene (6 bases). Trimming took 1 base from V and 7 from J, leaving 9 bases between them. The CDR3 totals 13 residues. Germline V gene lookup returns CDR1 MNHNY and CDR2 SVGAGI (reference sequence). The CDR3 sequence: CASSYLGANTQYF. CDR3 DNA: TGTGCCAGCAGTTACTTGGGGGCGAATACGCAGTATTTT.

DNA for the CDR3: TGTGCCAGCAGTGAAGGGCAGAGCAATCAGCCCCAGCATTTT. Protein sequence: CASSEGQSNQPQHF. This sequence joins TRBV6-1 and TRBJ1-5; no clear D. This CDR3 comprises 14 residues. Germline CDR1 MNHNS, CDR2 SASEGT. V was clipped by 1 base and J by 1 base, with 5 bases between them.

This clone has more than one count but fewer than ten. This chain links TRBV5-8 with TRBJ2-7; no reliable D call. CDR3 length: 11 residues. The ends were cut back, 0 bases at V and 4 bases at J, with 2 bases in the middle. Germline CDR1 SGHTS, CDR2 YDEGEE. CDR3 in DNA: TGTGCCAGCAGCTTGGATTACGAGCAGTACTTC. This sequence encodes CASSLDYEQYF.